The present T cell receptor (beta chain) was sequenced within a study of blood T cell repertoires in COVID-19. For the study at large: The United States, Italy and Spain were the sources of the acute and convalescent COVID-19 samples. PBMCs, B-cell-depleted T cells, or T cells were the source of the cDNA or gDNA that made up the material.

This clone was detected a few times. Using immunoSEQ multiplex PCR, the repertoire was profiled, and TCRdb retains in-frame clones only, with some absent. The sample yields 150,000 to 180,000 clones, around 85% seen once. The material sequenced was peripheral blood. The clonotype was recovered from a woman in her fifties or sixties with acute or convalescent COVID-19.

The CDR3 DNA reads TGCGCCAGCGCCCACACAAGGACTAGCGGAATCTCCTACAATGAGCAGTTCTTC. As protein: CASAHTRTSGISYNEQFF. V gene TRBV4-1 combines with J gene TRBJ2-1, with 10 nucleotides matching TRBD2. Germline V gene sequence: CDR1 MGHRA, CDR2 YSYEKL. J was trimmed by 0 bases and V by 8 bases; bases with no gene match: 13. CDR3 length: 18 amino acids.